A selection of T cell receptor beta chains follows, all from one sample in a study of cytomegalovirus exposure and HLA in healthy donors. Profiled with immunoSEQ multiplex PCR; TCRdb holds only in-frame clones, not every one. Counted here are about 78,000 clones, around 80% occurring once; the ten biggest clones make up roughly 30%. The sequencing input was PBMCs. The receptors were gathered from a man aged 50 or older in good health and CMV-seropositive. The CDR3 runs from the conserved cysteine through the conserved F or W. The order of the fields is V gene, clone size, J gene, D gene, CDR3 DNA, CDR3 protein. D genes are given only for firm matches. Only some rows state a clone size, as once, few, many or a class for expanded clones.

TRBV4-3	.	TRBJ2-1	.	TGCGCCAGCAGCCAATGGTACGGCGAGGGACTTTACAATGAGCAGTTCTTC	CASSQWYGEGLYNEQFF
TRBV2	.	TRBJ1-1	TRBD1	TGTGCCAGCAGCCGGACAGGGAGGAACACTGAAGCTTTCTTT	CASSRTGRNTEAFF
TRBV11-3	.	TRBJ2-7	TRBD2	TGTGCCAGCAGCCCCGGGGCAGCGGGAGCGGGGAGCCTTTTCTTC	CASSPGAAGAGSLFF
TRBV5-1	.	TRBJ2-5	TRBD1	TGCGCCAGCAGCTTGGCGTCTGACAGGGGCGGGCAAGAGACCCAGTACTTC	CASSLASDRGGQETQYF
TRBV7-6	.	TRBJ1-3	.	TGTGCCAGCAGCCCAGGACCTCGGGACAACGCCATATATTTT	CASSPGPRDNAIYF
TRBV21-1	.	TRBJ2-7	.	TGTGCCAGCAGCAAAGATTGTGCGGGAGGGCCAAAAGAGCAGTACTTC	CASSKDCAGGPKEQYF
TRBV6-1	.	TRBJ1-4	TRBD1	TGTGCCAGCAGCTGGGACAGGGAAGGAAAACTGTTTTTT	CASSWDREGKLFF
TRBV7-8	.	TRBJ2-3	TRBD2	TGTGCCAGCAGCTTAGCTTCGTCGAGGAGAGCGGGAGGAGATACGCAGTATTTT	CASSLASSRRAGGDTQYF
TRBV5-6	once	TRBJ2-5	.	TGTGCCAGCAGCGAAAGATCTAGCAGTAAGGTGGCCCAGTACTTC	CASSERSSSKVAQYF
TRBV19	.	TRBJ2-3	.	TGTGCCAGTAGTATAGGTCTGGCGGCCCCTAGCACAGATACGCAGTATTTT	CASSIGLAAPSTDTQYF
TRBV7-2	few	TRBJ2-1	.	TGTGCCAGCAGCTTAACCGGGAGAGGTATTGAGCAGTTCTTC	CASSLTGRGIEQFF
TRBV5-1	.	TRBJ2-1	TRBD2	TGCGCCAGCAGCAAAACTAGCGGCCTATCCAATGAGCAGTTCTTC	CASSKTSGLSNEQFF
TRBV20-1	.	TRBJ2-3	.	TGCAGTGCTTTTAGAGATACGCAGTATTTT	CSAFRDTQYF
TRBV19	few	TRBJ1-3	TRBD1	TGTGCCAGTTCTCCGGGACAGGGTGCTGGAAACACCATATATTTT	CASSPGQGAGNTIYF
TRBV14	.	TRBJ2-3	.	TGTGCCAGCAGCCAAGAAGTCCGGGGTACGCAGTATTTT	CASSQEVRGTQYF
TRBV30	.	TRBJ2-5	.	TGTGCCTGGAGTCACGCATTTGGGACAAGGGGGGGAAGGGTTGACCAGTACTTC	CAWSHAFGTRGGRVDQYF
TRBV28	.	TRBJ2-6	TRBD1	TGTGCCAGCGGGCCAGGGGGTACTGGGGCCAACGTCCTGACTTTC	CASGPGGTGANVLTF
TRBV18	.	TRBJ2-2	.	TGTGCCAGCTCACCACCGTTTGAGGGCCAGCCAGGAGCTTTTAGGAACACCGGGGAGCTGTTTTTT	CASSPPFEGQPGAFRNTGELFF
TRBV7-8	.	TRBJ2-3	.	TGTGCCAGCAGCCGAAAGCGGATACCTAGCACAGATACGCAGTATTTT	CASSRKRIPSTDTQYF
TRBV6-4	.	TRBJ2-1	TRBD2	TGTGCCAGCAGCTGGACTAGCGGGGACTACAATGAGCAGTTCTTC	CASSWTSGDYNEQFF
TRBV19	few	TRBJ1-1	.	TGTGCCAGTAGTACCACACGGAACACTGAAGCTTTCTTT	CASSTTRNTEAFF
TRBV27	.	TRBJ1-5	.	TGTGCCAGCAGAACCACAGGGTTCAATCAGCCCCAGCATTTT	CASRTTGFNQPQHF
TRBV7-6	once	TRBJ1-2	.	TGTGCCAGCAGCCCGTTTGGGGGCGCGTCCTATGGCTACACCTTC	CASSPFGGASYGYTF
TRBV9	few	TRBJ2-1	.	TGTGCCAGCAGCGGGGAGACAGGGACCCGGAGGGGTGAGCAGTTCTTC	CASSGETGTRRGEQFF
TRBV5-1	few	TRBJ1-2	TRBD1	TGCGCCAGCAGCTTGACCGGGACAGGAGTGGATGGCTACACCTTC	CASSLTGTGVDGYTF
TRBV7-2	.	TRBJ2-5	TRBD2	TGTGCCAGCAGCTCGGCGGGAGGTTCCGAGACCCAGTACTTC	CASSSAGGSETQYF
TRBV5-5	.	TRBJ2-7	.	TGTGCCAGCAGCTTGGTCAGGGTGCGATACGAGCAGTACTTC	CASSLVRVRYEQYF
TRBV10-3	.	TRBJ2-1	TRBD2	TGTGCCATCAGTGAGATAGCGGGAGAACGGGACAATGAGCAGTTCTTC	CAISEIAGERDNEQFF
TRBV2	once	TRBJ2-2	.	TGTGCCAGCAGTGTCGCGGGTAGGAGCACCGGGGAGCTGTTTTTT	CASSVAGRSTGELFF
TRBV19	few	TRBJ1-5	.	TGTGCCAGTAGTATGGCGGGGATGCCCACCCAGCCCCAGCATTTT	CASSMAGMPTQPQHF
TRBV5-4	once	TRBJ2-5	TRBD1	TGTGCCAGCAGAAGTACAGGGGTACCAGAGACCCAGTACTTC	CASRSTGVPETQYF
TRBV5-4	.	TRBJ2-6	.	TGTGCCAGCAGCTTTGCCCCCTCTGGGGCCAACGGCCTGACTTTC	CASSFAPSGANGLTF
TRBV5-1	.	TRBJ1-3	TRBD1	TGCGCCAGCAGCCTCTACGGACAGGGTGGAAACACCATATATTTT	CASSLYGQGGNTIYF
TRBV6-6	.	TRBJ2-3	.	TGTGCCAGCAGTTGGGGGGGCACAGATACGCAGTATTTT	CASSWGGTDTQYF